This TCR beta chain was sequenced in a study of T cells in Graves' hyperthyroidism and ophthalmopathy. RNA transcripts yielded amplified TCR beta CDR3 regions. HTBI primers were employed in a first-round RT-PCR of the TCR CDR3. TCRdb re-called the multiplex PCR reads through MiXCR, storing one row per CDR3 protein. This sample has some 570,000 distinct CDR3 sequences, with approximately 15% found just once. This clonotype was seen a few times. The germline V gene has CDR1 SGDLS and CDR2 YYNGEE. This CDR3 contains 11 residues. Trimming shortened V by 0 bases and J by 10 bases, and 5 bases separated the two germline ends.

This receptor was obtained from a woman aged 18-30 years with Graves' ophthalmopathy. The specimen was blood. The chain carries TRBV9 and TRBJ2-4; D unresolved. CDR3 sequence: CASSVAGIQYF. The CDR3 coding sequence is TGTGCCAGCAGCGTAGCTGGGATTCAGTACTTC.